This entry concerns a single T cell receptor beta chain. The antigen is unknown. The sample comes from a study of T cell responses to AZD1222 COVID-19 vaccine. Study-wide results and caveats: Once two AZD1222 doses were given, Spike-specific TCR breadth and depth went up. Most donors were white British, females outnumbered males, and clonal diversity was possibly underestimated.

Deletions cut 10 bases from V and 6 bases from J, with 23 bases between. CDR3 length: 16 residues. Germline lookup yields CDR1 SGDLS and CDR2 YYNGEE. The method was immunoSEQ multiplex PCR; TCRdb's version includes in-frame clones alone and lacks a portion of them. This table has 100,000 to 150,000 clones, roughly 93% appearing once. The chain uses TRBV9 and TRBJ1-6; the D is unclear. This clonotype was obtained from an adult in good health. This material consisted of peripheral blood, taken on day 0 of AZD1222 vaccination. The CDR3 DNA follows: TGTGCCTCGTACTGGACGGGGTTCAGATCTAATTCACCCCTCCACTTT. It translates to CASYWTGFRSNSPLHF.